This TCR beta chain was profiled in a study of shared clonotypes between healthy human individuals. V shed 0 bases, J shed 8 bases, and the junction held 19 bases outside the gene matches. Germline-derived CDR1 and CDR2 are SGDLS and YYNGEE. The CDR3 is made up of 19 amino acids. The repertoire was sequenced with immunoSEQ multiplex PCR; TCRdb's copy has only in-frame clones and lacks some. The table shows some 2,000,000 clones, with more than 90% occurring only once. This clonotype was obtained from a man between 18 and 29 years old in good health. Specimen: naive CD4+ T cells sorted from blood. Specified subset: CD45RA+ positively selected. This chain links TRBV9 with TRBJ1-2; 10 positions agree with TRBD1. The CDR3 reads CASSVDGGRDRGPTGGYTF. CDR3 nucleotide sequence: TGTGCCAGCAGCGTAGACGGAGGGCGCGACAGGGGGCCCACTGGGGGCTACACCTTC.